The source of this TCR beta chain is a study of blood T cell repertoires in COVID-19. In the study overall: Material from acute and convalescent COVID-19 was sourced from the United States, Italy and Spain. PBMCs, B-cell-depleted T cells, or T cells provided the cDNA or gDNA that made up the material.

The germline gives CDR1 KGHSH, CDR2 LQKENI. V gave up 1 base and J gave up 12 bases, with 22 bases separating them. The CDR3 covers 16 residues. Original handling: Counts of nucleated cells, estimated from reference gene primer amplification, were obtained. The repertoire was sequenced with immunoSEQ multiplex PCR; TCRdb's copy has only in-frame clones and lacks some. V, J and clone size derive from that table, while D and trimming were established from the DNA sequence. The repertoire consists of around 160,000 clones, with 75% to 85% occurring once and the leading ten covering more than 7%. The gene calls are TRBV18 and TRBJ2-1; perhaps TRBD2 as D (6 bases). This clonotype originated in a human donor with acute or convalescent COVID-19. The donor label of this sample is uncertain. Sequencing input: peripheral blood. This CDR3 reads CASSPRGSSTSGGQFF. The CDR3 bases are TGTGCCAGCTCACCACGCGGCAGCAGCACTTCCGGGGGGCAGTTCTTC. Looking up the rest from reference TRBV18 and TRBJ2-1 gives the full variable domain: NAGVMQNPRHLVRRRGQEARLRCSPMKGHSHVYWYRQLPEEGLKFMVYLQKENIIDESGMPKERFSAEFPKEGPSILRIQQVVRGDSAAYFCASSPRGSSTSGGQFFGPGTRLTVL.